One TCR beta chain is described in this entry. The table lists this clonotype with many counts. It has no known antigen specificity. Within one base of it there is no much larger clone, and no base qualities were kept. The germline ends are 16 bases apart after V is trimmed by 0 bases and J by 5 bases. From the germline V gene (reference sequence), CDR1 is DFQATT and CDR2 is SNEGSKA. The CDR3 goes from the cysteine to the phenylalanine over 15 residues. Of all the DNA, just the CDR3 is kept, 45 bases in frame from base 1. The library was generated by 5' RACE. TCRdb lists the instrument as Illumina HiSeq 2500. A second about 7 to 12 cycle PCR used a sample-barcoded 5' primer and a J-beta primer mix. Each TCR beta cDNA molecule received a unique molecular identifier from a template-switch 5' adaptor carrying 12 random nucleotides. Each sample yielded at least 3 million CDR3-containing paired-end reads. First-strand cDNA synthesis was performed from all RNA using the Mint cDNA synthesis kit, with priming by a TRBC-specific oligonucleotide. After uracil-DNA glycosylase treatment, a first 18-cycle PCR used universal primers M1SS and BC2_uni_R on all cDNA. The study's own analysis went as follows. Normalization of each sample was performed by random selection of 1 million high-quality reads, each carrying a distinct molecular identifier. Instead of being binned into consensus sequences, reads with shared molecular identifiers were discarded. CDR3 identification, clonotype clustering and error correction used MiTCR with a Q25 quality threshold and the strictest error-elimination algorithm. A nonparametric unseen species model with Euler transformation was used to estimate lower-bound total TCR beta diversity. Through fastp at Q25 and MiXCR, TCRdb rebuilt clones from the public reads, retaining in-frame beta chains. For every CDR3 protein sequence, its rows merge into one entry that carries the most common genes and DNA. The V and J calls follow TCRdb's processing rather than the paper's. For this sample there are 630,000 or so distinct CDR3 sequences; 32% appear just once. Over 15% of the sample is held by the ten biggest clonotypes.

The entry originates in a study of blood T cells in healthy people across ages (dated by TCRdb to between 2015 and 2017). Study-wide context: Template switching captured roughly one uniquely barcoded TCR beta cDNA molecule per two T cells in model experiments. Age-related changes in TCR beta repertoire diversity were measured in the study by deep sequencing normalized with unique cDNA molecular identifiers. Two additional independent replicas of 1 million unique cDNA reads from the same blood draw were analyzed for two donors (one aged 18 to 29 and one aged 80 or older). To avoid experimental bias, donors of different ages were randomly spread across the sequencing lanes. The donors were divided into four age groups: young (average roughly 17 years), middle-aged (about 39), aged (approximately 64) and long-lived (about 80). Broader findings and caveats from the paper: Because profiling used bulk unsorted PBMCs, naive and antigen-experienced compartments could not be compared conclusively. A strong correlation was found between observed TCR beta diversity and the percentage of naive T cells measured by flow cytometry. Donor CMV infection status was unknown, potentially confounding age-related changes in expanded clonotypes. As age increased, observed TCR beta diversity per million T cells dropped in a roughly linear way, and a significant reduction was already evident by age 40. The long-lived group showed more naive CD4+ T cells, fewer expanded clones and increased TCR diversity than the aged group, suggesting age selection. Total diversity estimates from one million sequenced T cells were considered lower bounds and underestimates.

The 35 to 40 donors, aged about 6 to 95 years, were systemically healthy Caucasian individuals from Russia. Each donor gave ten milliliters of peripheral blood, collected into EDTA-treated Vacutainer tubes. Ficoll-Paque density-gradient centrifugation was used to isolate PBMCs, with at least 7 million per sample. Total RNA, at least 6 micrograms per sample, was extracted from PBMCs with Trizol reagent. For every donor, flow cytometry on a PBMC aliquot measured the percentage of naive CD45RAhigh/CD27high T cells. The chain couples TRBV20-1 to TRBJ1-2, with the D gene not confidently named. This clonotype was obtained from an elderly woman in good health. Donor details come from another sample of the same person, matched by shared clones. Sequencing input: blood. At the DNA level, the sequence is TGCAGTGCTAGAGATCAGAGGGAGTGGGTTTATGGCTACACCTTC. It translates as CSARDQREWVYGYTF.